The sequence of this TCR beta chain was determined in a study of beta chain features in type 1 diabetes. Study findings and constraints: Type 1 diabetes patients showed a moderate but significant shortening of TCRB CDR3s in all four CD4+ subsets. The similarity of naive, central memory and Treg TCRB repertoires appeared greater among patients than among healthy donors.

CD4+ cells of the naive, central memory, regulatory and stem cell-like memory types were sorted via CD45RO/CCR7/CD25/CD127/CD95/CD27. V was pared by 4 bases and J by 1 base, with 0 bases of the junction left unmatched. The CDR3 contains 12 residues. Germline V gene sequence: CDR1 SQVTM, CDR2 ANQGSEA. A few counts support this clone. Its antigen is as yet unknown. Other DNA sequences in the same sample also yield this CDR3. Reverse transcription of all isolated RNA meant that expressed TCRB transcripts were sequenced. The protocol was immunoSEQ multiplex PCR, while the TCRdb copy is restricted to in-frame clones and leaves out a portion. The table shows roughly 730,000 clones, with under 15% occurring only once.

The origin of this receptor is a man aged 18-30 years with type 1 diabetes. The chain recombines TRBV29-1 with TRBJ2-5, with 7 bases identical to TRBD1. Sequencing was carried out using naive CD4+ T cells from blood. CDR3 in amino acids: CSVGTGQETQYF. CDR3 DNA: TGCAGCGTTGGGACAGGCCAAGAGACCCAGTACTTC.